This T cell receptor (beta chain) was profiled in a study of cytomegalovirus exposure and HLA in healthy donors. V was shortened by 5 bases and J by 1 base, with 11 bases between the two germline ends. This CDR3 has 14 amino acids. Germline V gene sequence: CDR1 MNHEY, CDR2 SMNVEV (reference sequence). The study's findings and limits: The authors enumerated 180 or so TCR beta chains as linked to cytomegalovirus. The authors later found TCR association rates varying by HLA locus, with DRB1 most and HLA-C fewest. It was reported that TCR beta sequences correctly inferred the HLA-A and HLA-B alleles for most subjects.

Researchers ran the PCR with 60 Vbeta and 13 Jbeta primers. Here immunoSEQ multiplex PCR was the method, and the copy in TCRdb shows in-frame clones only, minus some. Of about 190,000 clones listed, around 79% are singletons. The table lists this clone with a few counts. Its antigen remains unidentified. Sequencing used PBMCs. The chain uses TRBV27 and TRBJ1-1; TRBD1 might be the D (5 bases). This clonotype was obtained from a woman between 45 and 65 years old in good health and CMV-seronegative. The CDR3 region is CASSPQTANTEAFF. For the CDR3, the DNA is TGTGCCAGCAGTCCCCAGACAGCGAACACTGAAGCTTTCTTT.